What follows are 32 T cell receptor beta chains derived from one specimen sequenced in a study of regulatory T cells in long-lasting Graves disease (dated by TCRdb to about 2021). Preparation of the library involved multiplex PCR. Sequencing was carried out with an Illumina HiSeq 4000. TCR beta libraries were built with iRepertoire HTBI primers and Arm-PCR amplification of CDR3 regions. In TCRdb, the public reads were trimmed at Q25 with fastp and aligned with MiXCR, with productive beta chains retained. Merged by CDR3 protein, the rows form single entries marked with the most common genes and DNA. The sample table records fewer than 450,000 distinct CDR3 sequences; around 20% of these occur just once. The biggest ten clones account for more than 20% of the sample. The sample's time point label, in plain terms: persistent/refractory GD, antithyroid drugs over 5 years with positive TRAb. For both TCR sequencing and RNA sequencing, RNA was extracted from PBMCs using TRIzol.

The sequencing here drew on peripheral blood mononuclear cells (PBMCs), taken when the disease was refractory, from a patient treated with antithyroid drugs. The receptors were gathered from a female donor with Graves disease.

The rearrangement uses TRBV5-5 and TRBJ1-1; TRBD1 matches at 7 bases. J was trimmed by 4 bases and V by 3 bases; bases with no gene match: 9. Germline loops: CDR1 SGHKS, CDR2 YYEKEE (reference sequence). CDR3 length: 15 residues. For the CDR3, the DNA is TGTGCCAGCAGCTCATCGCGACAGGGCCGCACTGAAGCTTTCTTT. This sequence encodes CASSSSRQGRTEAFF.

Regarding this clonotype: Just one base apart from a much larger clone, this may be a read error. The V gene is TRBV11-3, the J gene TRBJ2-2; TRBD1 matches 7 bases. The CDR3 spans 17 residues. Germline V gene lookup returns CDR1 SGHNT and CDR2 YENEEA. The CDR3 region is CASSLEFQGVDTGELSF. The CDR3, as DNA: TGTGCCAGCAGCTTAGAGTTTCAGGGGGTCGACACCGGGGAGCTGTCTTTT. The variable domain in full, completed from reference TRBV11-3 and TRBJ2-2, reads EAGVVQSPRYKIIEKKQPVAFWCNPISGHNTLYWYLQNLGQGPELLIRYENEEAVDDSQLPKDRFSAERLKGVDSTLKIQPAELGDSAVYLCASSLEFQGVDTGELSFGEGSRLTVL.

In DNA form, the CDR3 reads TGTGCCAGCAGCTTAGGACTCCCTTTTGATACGCAGTATTTT. It specifies CASSLGLPFDTQYF. The chain has TRBV7-2 and TRBJ2-3; no definite D call. The CDR3 consists of 14 residues. The V end lost 1 base, the J end lost 6 bases, and 11 bases lay between the germline ends. Germline V gene lookup returns CDR1 SGHTA and CDR2 FQGNSA.

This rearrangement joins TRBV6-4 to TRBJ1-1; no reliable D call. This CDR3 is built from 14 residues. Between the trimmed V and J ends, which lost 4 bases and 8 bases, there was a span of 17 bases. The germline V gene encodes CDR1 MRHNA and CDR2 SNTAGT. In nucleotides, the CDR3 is TGTGCCAGCAGTGTTAACACAGAGAGCAGGGAAGCTTTCTTT. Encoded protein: CASSVNTESREAFF.

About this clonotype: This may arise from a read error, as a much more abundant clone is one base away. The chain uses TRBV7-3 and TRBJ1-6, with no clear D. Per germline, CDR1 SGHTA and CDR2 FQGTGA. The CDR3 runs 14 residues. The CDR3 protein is CARSLGGNNSPLHF. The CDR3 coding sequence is TGTGCCAGAAGCTTAGGAGGGAACAATTCACCCCTCCACTTT.

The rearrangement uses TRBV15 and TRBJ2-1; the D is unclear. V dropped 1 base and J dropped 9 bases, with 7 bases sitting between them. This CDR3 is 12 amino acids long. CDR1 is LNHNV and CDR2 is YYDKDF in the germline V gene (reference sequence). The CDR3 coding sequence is TGTGCCACCAGCAGAGGGGTAGGTGAGCAGTTCTTC. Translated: CATSRGVGEQFF. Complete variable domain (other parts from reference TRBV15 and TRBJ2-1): DAMVIQNPRYQVTQFGKPVTLSCSQTLNHNVMYWYQQKSSQAPKLLFHYYDKDFNNEADTPDNFQSRRPNTSFCFLDIRSPGLGDTAMYLCATSRGVGEQFFGPGTRLTVL.

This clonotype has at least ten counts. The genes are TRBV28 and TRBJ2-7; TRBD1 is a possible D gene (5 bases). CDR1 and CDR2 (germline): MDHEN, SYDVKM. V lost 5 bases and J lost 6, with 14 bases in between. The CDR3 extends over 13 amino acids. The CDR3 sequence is CASSAHQGVEQYF. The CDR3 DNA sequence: TGTGCCAGCAGTGCACACCAAGGGGTCGAGCAGTACTTC.

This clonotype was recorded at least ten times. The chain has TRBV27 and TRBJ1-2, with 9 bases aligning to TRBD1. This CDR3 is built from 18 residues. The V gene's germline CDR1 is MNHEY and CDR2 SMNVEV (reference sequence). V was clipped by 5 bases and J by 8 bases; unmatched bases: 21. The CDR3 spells CASSQNRDVRDRVYGYTF. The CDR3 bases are TGTGCCAGCAGTCAAAACAGAGACGTCCGGGACAGGGTCTACGGCTACACCTTC.

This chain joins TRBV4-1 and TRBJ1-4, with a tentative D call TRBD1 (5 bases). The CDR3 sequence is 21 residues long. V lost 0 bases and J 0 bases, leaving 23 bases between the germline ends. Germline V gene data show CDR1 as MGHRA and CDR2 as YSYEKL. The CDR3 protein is CASSQDRGTDNVVATNEKLFF. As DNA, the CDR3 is TGCGCCAGCAGCCAAGATCGGGGGACCGACAATGTCGTTGCAACTAATGAAAAACTGTTTTTT.

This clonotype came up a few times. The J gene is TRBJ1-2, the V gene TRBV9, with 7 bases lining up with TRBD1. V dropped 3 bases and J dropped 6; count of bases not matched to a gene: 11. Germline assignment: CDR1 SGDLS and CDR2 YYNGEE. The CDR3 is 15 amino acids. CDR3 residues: CASSERQGGIHGYTF. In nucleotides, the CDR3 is TGTGCCAGCAGCGAGAGACAGGGAGGGATTCATGGCTACACCTTC.

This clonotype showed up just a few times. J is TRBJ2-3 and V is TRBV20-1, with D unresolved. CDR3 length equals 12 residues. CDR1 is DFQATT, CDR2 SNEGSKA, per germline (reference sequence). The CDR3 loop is CSTGYSTDTQYF. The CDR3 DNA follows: TGCAGCACGGGCTATAGCACAGATACGCAGTATTTT.

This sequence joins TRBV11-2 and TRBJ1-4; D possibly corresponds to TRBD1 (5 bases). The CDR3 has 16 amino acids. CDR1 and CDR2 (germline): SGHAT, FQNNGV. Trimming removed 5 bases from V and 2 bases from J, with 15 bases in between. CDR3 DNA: TGTGCCAGCAGCCTACTAGCTGGGGGGACTAATGAAAAACTGTTTTTT. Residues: CASSLLAGGTNEKLFF. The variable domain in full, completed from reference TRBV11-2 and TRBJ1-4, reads EAGVAQSPRYKIIEKRQSVAFWCNPISGHATLYWYQQILGQGPKLLIQFQNNGVVDDSQLPKDRFSAERLKGVDSTLKIQPAKLEDSAVYLCASSLLAGGTNEKLFFGSGTQLSVL.

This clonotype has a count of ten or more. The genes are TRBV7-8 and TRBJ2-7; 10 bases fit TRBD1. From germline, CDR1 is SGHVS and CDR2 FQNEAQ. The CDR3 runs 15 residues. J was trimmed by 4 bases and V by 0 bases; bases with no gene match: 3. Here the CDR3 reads CASSLAGQGFYEQYF. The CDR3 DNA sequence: TGTGCCAGCAGCTTAGCGGGACAGGGGTTTTACGAGCAGTACTTC.

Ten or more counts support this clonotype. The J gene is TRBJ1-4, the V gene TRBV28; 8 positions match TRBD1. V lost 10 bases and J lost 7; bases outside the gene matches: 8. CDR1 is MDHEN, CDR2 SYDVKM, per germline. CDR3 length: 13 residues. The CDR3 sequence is CAKITGGAEKLFF. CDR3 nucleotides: TGTGCCAAAATAACAGGGGGAGCTGAAAAACTGTTTTTT. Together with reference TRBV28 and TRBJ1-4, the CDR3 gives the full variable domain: DVKVTQSSRYLVKRTGEKVFLECVQDMDHENMFWYRQDPGLGLRLIYFSYDVKMKEKGDIPEGYSVSREKKERFSLILESASTNQTSMYLCAKITGGAEKLFFGSGTQLSVL.

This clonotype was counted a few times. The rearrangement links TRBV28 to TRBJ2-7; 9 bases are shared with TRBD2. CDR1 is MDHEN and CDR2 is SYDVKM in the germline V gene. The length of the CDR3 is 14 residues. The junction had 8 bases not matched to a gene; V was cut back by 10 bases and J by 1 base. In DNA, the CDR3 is TGTGCCACCCACGGACTAGCGATTTCCTACGAGCAGTACTTC. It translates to CATHGLAISYEQYF.

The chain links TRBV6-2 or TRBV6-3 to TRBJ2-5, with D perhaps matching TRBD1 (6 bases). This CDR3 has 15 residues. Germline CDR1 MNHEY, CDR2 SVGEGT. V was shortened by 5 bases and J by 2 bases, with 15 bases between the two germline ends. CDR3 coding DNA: TGTGCCAGCAGTGAAGGGTGGACAGTACAAGAGACCCAGTACTTC. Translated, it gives CASSEGWTVQETQYF.

CDR3 in DNA: TGTGCCAGCAGTGTGACACCTTTTTATGGCTACACCTTC. It codes for CASSVTPFYGYTF. This chain joins TRBV6-1 and TRBJ1-2; D uncertain. CDR1 is MNHNS and CDR2 is SASEGT in the germline V gene. V was clipped by 4 bases and J by 5 bases, with 11 bases between them. The CDR3 has 13 amino acids.

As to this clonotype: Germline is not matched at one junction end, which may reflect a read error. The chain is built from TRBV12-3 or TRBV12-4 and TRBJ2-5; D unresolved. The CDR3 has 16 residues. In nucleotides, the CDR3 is TGTGCCGGCAGCCCGGACCGGCGACTGTACCAAGCGACCCAGTACTTC. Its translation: CAGSPDRRLYQATQYF.

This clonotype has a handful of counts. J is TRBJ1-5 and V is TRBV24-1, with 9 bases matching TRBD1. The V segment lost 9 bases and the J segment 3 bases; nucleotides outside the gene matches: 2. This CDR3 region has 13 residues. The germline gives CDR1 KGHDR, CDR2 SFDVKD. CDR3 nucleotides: TGTGCCACCCGGGACAGGGACAATCAGCCCCAGCATTTT. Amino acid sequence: CATRDRDNQPQHF.

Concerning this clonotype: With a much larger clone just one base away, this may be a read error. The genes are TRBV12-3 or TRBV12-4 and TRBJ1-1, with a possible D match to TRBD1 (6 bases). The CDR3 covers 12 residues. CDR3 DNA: TGTGCCGGCAGAAGGGGGGACACTGAAGCTTTCTTT. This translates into CAGRRGDTEAFF.

The CDR3 nucleotides are TGTGCCAGCAGTTTGATCACGGGAAAAGGATCACCCCTCCACTTT. Protein: CASSLITGKGSPLHF. The chain recombines TRBV28 with TRBJ1-6; D ambiguous. The CDR3 is 15 amino acids. The ends were cut back, 3 bases at V and 10 bases at J, with 16 bases in the middle. The germline CDR1 and CDR2 sequences are MDHEN and SYDVKM.

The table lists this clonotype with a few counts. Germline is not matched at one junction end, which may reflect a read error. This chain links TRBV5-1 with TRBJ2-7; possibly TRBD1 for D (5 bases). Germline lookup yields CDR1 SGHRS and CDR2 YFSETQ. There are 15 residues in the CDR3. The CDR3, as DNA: TGCGCCAGCAGATTGGGGCTCTCCCTCCTCTACGAGCAGTACTTC. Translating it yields CASRLGLSLLYEQYF.

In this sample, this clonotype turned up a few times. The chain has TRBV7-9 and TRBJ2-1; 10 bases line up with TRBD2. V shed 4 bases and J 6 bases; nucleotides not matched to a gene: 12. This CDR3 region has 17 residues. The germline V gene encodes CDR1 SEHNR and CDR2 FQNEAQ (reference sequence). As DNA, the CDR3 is TGTGCCAGCAGCTCATCTATGGGGACTAGCGTCGTCAATGAGCAGTTCTTC. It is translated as CASSSSMGTSVVNEQFF.

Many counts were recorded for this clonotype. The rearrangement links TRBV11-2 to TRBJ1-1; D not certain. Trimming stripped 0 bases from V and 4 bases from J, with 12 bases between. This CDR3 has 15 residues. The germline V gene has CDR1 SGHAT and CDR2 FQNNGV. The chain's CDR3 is CASSLDALPATEAFF. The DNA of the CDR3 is TGTGCCAGCAGCTTAGACGCCCTCCCGGCCACTGAAGCTTTCTTT. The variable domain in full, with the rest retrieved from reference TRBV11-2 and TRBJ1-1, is EAGVAQSPRYKIIEKRQSVAFWCNPISGHATLYWYQQILGQGPKLLIQFQNNGVVDDSQLPKDRFSAERLKGVDSTLKIQPAKLEDSAVYLCASSLDALPATEAFFGQGTRLTVV.

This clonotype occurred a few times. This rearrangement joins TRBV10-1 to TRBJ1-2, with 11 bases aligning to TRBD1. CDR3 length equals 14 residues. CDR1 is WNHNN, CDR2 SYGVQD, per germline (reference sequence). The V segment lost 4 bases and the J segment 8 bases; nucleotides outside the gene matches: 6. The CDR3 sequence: CASSGDRGIGGYTF. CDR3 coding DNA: TGCGCCAGCAGTGGGGACAGGGGGATTGGGGGCTACACCTTC.

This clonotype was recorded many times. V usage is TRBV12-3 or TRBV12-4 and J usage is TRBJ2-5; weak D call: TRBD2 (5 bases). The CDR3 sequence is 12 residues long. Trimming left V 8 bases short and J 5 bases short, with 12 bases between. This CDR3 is CASGDTGETQYF. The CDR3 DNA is TGTGCCAGCGGAGACACGGGGGAGACCCAGTACTTC.

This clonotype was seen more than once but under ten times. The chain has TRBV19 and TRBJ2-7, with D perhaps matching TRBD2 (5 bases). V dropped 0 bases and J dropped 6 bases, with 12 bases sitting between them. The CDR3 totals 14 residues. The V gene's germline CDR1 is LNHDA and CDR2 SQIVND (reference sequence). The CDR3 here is CASSIDLPGGEQYF. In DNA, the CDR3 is TGTGCCAGTAGTATAGATCTTCCAGGAGGCGAGCAGTACTTC.

In DNA form, the CDR3 reads TGTGCCAGCAGCGGAGGGGGCGCCGCGGATTACGAGCAGTACTTC. Protein sequence: CASSGGGAADYEQYF. The rearrangement links TRBV7-3 to TRBJ2-7; maybe TRBD1 (7 bases). Germline CDR1 and CDR2: SGHTA and FQGTGA. This CDR3 contains 15 residues. Trimming took 5 bases from V and 4 from J, leaving 18 bases between them.

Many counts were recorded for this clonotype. The CDR3 sequence: CASANLVKDGSYEQYF. As DNA, the CDR3 is TGTGCCAGCGCAAATCTAGTCAAGGACGGCTCCTACGAGCAGTACTTC. This rearrangement joins TRBV27 to TRBJ2-7; D unresolved. Per germline, CDR1 MNHEY and CDR2 SMNVEV (reference sequence). CDR3 length: 16 residues. The V end was cut by 8 bases, the J end by 0 bases, with 20 bases between.

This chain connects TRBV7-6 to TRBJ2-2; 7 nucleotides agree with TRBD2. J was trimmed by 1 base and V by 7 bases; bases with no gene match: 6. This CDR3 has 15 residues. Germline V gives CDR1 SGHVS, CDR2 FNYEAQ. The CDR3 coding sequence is TGTGCCAGCACGGGGCTAGCGGAGAACACCGGGGAGCTGTTTTTT. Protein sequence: CASTGLAENTGELFF.

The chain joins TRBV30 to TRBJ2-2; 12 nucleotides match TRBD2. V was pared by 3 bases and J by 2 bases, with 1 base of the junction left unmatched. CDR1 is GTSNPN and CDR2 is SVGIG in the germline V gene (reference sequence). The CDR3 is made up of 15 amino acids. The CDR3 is CAWRTSGSNTGELFF. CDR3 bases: TGTGCCTGGAGGACTAGCGGGAGTAACACCGGGGAGCTGTTTTTT.

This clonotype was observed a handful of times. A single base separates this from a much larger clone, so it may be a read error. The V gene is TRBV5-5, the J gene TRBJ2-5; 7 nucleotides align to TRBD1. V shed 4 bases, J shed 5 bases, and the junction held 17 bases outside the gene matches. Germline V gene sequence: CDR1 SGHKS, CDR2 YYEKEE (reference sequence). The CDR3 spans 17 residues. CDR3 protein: CASSLDRRSTEWETQYF. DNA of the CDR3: TGTGCCAGCAGCCTGGACAGGAGGTCAACAGAGTGGGAGACCCAGTACTTC.